This T cell receptor (beta chain) was captured by sequencing in a study of tumor-infiltrating lymphocytes in primary liver carcinoma. Study-wide context: Donors underwent surgery for histopathologically diagnosed primary liver carcinoma. Findings of the study overall: For tumor-adjacent and tumor-blood pairs, overlap was less than that seen for tumor region pairs. The study used bulk unsorted samples and so did not compare CD4+ and CD8+ repertoires.

In addition to blood RNA drawn from unsorted whole blood, germline DNA was extracted. From around 500 ng of total RNA, TCR beta-specific cDNA was reverse-transcribed using a constant-region primer. Each TCR beta library was derived from three nested multiplex PCR rounds that employed slightly modified ARM-PCR. The first two PCR rounds used TRBV1-TRBV30 forward primers with a C-beta reverse primer, around 10 cycles each. TCRdb recomputed calls from the multiplex PCR reads with MiXCR, one row per CDR3 protein. The sample carries a few hundred thousand distinct CDR3 sequences, 45% to 70% recorded once. This CDR3 has 16 amino acids. The V gene's germline CDR1 is SGHAT and CDR2 FQNNGV. A remark on this clonotype: As yet, its antigen is unknown. The junction departs from the called germline gene at one end, perhaps through a read error.

The source is a woman aged 25-40 years with primary liver carcinoma and hepatitis B virus infection. V is TRBV11-2 and J is TRBJ2-2; 9 bases are shared with TRBD2. The sample comprised peripheral blood. CDR3 protein: CVSSRLAGANTGGLFF. The CDR3, as DNA: TGTGTCAGCAGCCGCTTAGCGGGGGCGAACACCGGGGGGCTGTTTTTT.